This T cell receptor beta chain was sequenced in a study of blood T cell repertoires in COVID-19. Study context: Collection of acute and convalescent COVID-19 samples took place in the United States, Italy and Spain. PBMCs, B-cell-depleted T cells, or T cells provided the cDNA or gDNA that made up the material.

Germline trimming cut 3 bases from V and 4 bases from J; bases unmatched to any gene: 7. The CDR3 length is 16 residues. Germline values: CDR1 SGHRS, CDR2 YFSETQ. In the original workflow: By means of reference gene primer amplification, nucleated cell counts were estimated. Some clones are missing from TCRdb's copy, which holds only in-frame ones; the method was immunoSEQ multiplex PCR. V and J calls and clone size are given by that table; D and trimming were obtained from the DNA. The sample yields approximately 100,000 clones, approximately 84% seen once. The chain links TRBV5-1 to TRBJ2-2; TRBD1 matches at 9 bases. The specimen sequenced was peripheral blood. The TCR sequence derives from a woman aged 60-70 years with acute or convalescent COVID-19. DNA of the CDR3: TGCGCCAGCAGCTCCTGGGACAGGGAGGGCACCGGGGAGCTGTTTTTT. Encoded protein: CASSSWDREGTGELFF.